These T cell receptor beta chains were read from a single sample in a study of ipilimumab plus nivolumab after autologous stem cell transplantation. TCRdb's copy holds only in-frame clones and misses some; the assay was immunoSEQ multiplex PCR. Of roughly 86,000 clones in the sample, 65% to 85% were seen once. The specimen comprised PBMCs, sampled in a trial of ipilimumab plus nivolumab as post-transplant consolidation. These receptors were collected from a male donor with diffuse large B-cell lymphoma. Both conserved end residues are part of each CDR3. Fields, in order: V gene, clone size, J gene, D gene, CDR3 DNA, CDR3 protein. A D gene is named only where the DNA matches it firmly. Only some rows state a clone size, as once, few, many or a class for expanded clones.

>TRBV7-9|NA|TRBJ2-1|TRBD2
TGTGCCAGCAGCGTAGGGACTAGCGAATACAATGAGCAGTTCTTC
CASSVGTSEYNEQFF
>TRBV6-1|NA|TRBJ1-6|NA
TGTGCCAGCAGTGTTTTAGGGAAAAATTCACCCCTCCACTTT
CASSVLGKNSPLHF
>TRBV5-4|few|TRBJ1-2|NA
TGTGCCAGCAGCTTGAAACAGGGCTTCTACACCTTC
CASSLKQGFYTF
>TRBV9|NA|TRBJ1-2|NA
TGTGCCAGCAGCGCTTACTTTGACAGTACCTATGGCTACACCTTC
CASSAYFDSTYGYTF
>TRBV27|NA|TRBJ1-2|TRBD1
TGTGCCAGCAGACAAGCCGGGACAGGCTATGGCTACACCTTC
CASRQAGTGYGYTF
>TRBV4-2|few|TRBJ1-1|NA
TGTGCCAGCAGCCGACTGGAAGGAGACACTGAAGCTTTCTTT
CASSRLEGDTEAFF
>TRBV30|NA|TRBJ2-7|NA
TGTGCCTGGAGTCGACGGGACACCGCGTCCTTC
CAWSRRDTASF
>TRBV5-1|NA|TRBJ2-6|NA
TGCGCCAGCAGCGCCTCAAGCCCCGGGGCCAACGTCCTGACTTTC
CASSASSPGANVLTF
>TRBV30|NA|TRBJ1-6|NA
TGTGCCTGGGGAGCCACCTATAATTCACCCCTCCACTTT
CAWGATYNSPLHF
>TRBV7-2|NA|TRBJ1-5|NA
TGTGCCAGCAGCCCCTCCGGTGGGCCCCAGCATTTT
CASSPSGGPQHF
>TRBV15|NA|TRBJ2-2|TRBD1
TGTGCCACCAGCAGAGAAGGGGGCTGGGGCACCGGGGAGCTGTTTTTT
CATSREGGWGTGELFF